This entry describes one T cell receptor (beta chain). From germline, CDR1 is SQVTM and CDR2 ANQGSEA. CDR3 length equals 9 residues. With 8 bases removed from V and 8 bases from J, the gap between germline ends came to 9 bases. These data originate in a study of blood T cell repertoires in COVID-19. Here immunoSEQ multiplex PCR was the method, and the copy in TCRdb shows in-frame clones only, minus some. The table has 240,000 or so clones, around 90% seen once; the top ten hold around 0.8%. The chain has TRBV29-1 and TRBJ1-1; D gene ambiguous. The sample comprised peripheral blood. The TCR was taken from a woman aged 30 to 39 with acute or convalescent COVID-19. Here the CDR3 DNA reads TGCAGCTCTAAGAAGGAAGCTTTCTTT. Its protein product is CSSKKEAFF.